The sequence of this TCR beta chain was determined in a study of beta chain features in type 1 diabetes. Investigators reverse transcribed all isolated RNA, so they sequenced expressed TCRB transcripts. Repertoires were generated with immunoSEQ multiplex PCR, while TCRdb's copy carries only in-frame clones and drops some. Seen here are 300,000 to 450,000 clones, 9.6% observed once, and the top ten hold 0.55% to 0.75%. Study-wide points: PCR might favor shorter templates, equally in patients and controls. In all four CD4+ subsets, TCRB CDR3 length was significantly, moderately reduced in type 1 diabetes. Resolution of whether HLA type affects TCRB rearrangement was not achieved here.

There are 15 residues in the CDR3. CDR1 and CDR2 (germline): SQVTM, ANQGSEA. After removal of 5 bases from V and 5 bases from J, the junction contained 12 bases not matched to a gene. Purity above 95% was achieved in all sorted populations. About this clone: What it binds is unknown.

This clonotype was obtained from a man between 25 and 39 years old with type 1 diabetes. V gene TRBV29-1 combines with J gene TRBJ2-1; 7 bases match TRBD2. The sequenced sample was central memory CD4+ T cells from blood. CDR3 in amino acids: CSVTGGKRVDNEQFF. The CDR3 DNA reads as TGCAGCGTTACGGGGGGTAAGCGAGTCGACAATGAGCAGTTCTTC.